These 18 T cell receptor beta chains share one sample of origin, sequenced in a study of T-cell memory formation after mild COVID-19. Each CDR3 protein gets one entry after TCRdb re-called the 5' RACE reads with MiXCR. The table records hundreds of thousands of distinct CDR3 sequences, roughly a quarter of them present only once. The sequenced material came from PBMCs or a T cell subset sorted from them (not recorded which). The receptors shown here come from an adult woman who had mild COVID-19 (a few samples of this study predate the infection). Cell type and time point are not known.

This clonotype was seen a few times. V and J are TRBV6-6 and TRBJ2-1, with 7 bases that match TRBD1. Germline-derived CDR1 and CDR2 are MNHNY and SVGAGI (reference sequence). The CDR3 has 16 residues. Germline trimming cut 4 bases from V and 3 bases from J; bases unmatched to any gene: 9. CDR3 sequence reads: CASSSSRDSFYNEQFF. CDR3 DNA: TGTGCCAGCAGTTCCTCGAGGGACAGTTTCTACAATGAGCAGTTCTTC.

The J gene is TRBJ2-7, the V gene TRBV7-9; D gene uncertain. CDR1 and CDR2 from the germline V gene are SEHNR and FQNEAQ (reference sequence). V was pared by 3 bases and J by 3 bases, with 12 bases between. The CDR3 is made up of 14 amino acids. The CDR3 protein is CASSLSAASYEQYF. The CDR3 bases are TGTGCCAGCAGCTTGTCCGCGGCTAGCTACGAGCAGTACTTC.

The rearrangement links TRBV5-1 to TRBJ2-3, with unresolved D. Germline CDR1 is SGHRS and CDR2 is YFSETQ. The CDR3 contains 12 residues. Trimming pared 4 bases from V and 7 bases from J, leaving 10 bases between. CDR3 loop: CASSPDLNTQYF. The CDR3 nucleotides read TGCGCCAGCAGCCCAGATTTAAATACGCAGTATTTT. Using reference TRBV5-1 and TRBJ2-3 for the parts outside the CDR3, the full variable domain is KAGVTQTPRYLIKTRGQQVTLSCSPISGHRSVSWYQQTPGQGLQFLFEYFSETQRNKGNFPGRFSGRQFSNSRSEMNVSTLELGDSALYLCASSPDLNTQYFGPGTRLTVL.

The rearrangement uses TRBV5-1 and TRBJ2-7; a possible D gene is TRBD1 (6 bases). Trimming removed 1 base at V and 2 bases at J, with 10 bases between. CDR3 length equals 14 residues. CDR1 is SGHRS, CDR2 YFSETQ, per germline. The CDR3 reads CASSLTGITYEQYF. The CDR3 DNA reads TGCGCCAGCAGCTTGACAGGGATCACCTACGAGCAGTACTTC.

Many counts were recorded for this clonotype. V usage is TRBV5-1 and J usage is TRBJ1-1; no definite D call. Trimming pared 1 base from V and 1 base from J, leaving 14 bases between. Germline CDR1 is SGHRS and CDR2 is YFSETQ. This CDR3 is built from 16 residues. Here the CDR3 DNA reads TGCGCCAGCAGCTTGAAGGGAGTCTGGGGGAACACTGAAGCTTTCTTT. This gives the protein CASSLKGVWGNTEAFF.

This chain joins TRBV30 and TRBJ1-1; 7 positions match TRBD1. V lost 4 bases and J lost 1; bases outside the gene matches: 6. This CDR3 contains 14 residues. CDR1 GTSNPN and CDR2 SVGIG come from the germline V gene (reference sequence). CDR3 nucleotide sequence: TGTGCCTGGATTGCCCGGGACAGGAACACTGAAGCTTTCTTT. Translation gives CAWIARDRNTEAFF.

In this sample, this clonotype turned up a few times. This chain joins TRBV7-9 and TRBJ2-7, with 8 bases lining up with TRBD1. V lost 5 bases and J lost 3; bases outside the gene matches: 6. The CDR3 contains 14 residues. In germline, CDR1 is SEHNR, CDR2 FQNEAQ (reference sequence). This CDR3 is CASSPGQDYYEQYF. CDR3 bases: TGTGCCAGCAGCCCGGGACAGGATTACTACGAGCAGTACTTC. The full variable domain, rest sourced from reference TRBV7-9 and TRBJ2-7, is DTGVSQNPRHKITKRGQNVTFRCDPISEHNRLYWYRQTLGQGPEFLTYFQNEAQLEKSRLLSDRFSAERPKGSFSTLEIQRTEQGDSAMYLCASSPGQDYYEQYFGPGTRLTVT.

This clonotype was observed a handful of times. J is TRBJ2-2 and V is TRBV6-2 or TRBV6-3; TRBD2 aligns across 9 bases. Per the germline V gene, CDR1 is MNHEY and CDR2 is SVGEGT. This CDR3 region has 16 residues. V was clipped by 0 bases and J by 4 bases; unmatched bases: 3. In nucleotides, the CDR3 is TGTGCCAGCAGTTACTCTAGCGGGAGTATCACCGGGGAGCTGTTTTTT. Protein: CASSYSSGSITGELFF.

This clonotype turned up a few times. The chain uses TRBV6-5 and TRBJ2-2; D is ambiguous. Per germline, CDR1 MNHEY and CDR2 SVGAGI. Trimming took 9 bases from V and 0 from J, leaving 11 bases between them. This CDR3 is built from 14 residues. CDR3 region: CASRVQPNTGELFF. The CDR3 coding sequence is TGTGCCAGTCGGGTCCAGCCGAACACCGGGGAGCTGTTTTTT.

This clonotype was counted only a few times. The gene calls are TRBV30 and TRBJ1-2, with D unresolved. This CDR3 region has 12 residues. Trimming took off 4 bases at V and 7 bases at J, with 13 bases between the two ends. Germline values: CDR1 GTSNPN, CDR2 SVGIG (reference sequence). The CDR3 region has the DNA TGTGCCTGGATGGCAGTTGTAGGTGGCTACACCTTC. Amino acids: CAWMAVVGGYTF.

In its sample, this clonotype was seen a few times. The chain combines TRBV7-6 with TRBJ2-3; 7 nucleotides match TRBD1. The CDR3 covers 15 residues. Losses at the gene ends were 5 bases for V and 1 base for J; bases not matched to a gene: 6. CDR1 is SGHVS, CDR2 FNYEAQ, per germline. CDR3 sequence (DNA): TGTGCCAGCAGCAAGAGACAGGGCGGCACAGATACGCAGTATTTT. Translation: CASSKRQGGTDTQYF.

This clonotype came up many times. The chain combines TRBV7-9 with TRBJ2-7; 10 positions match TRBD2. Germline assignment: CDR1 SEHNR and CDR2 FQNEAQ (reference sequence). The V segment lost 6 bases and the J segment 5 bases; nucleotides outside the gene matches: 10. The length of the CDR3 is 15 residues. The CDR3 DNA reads TGTGCCAGCAGGAAAGCGGGAGGGCCCCCGGACGAGCAGTACTTC. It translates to CASRKAGGPPDEQYF. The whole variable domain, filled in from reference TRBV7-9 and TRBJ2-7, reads DTGVSQNPRHKITKRGQNVTFRCDPISEHNRLYWYRQTLGQGPEFLTYFQNEAQLEKSRLLSDRFSAERPKGSFSTLEIQRTEQGDSAMYLCASRKAGGPPDEQYFGPGTRLTVT.

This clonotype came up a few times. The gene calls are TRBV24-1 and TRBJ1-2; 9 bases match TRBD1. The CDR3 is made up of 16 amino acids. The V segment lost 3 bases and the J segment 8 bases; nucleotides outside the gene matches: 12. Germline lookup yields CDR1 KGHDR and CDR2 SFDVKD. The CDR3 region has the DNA TGTGCCACCAGTGATCCACGATTTGGGACAGGGCGAGGCTACACCTTC. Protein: CATSDPRFGTGRGYTF.

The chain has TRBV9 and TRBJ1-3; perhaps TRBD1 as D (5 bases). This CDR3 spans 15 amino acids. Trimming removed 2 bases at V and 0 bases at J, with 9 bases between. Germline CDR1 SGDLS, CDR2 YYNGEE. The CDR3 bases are TGTGCCAGCAGCGTTGGGGGGGTCTCTGGAAACACCATATATTTT. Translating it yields CASSVGGVSGNTIYF.

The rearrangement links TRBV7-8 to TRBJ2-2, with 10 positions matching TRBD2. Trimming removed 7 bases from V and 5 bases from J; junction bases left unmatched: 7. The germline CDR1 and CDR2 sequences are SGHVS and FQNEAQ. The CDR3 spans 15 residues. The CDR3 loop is CASTPGLAQTGELFF. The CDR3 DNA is TGTGCCAGCACCCCGGGACTAGCGCAGACCGGGGAGCTGTTTTTT. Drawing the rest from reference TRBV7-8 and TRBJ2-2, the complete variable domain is GAGVSQSPRYKVAKRGQDVALRCDPISGHVSLFWYQQALGQGPEFLTYFQNEAQLDKSGLPSDRFFAERPEGSVSTLKIQRTQQEDSAVYLCASTPGLAQTGELFFGEGSRLTVL.

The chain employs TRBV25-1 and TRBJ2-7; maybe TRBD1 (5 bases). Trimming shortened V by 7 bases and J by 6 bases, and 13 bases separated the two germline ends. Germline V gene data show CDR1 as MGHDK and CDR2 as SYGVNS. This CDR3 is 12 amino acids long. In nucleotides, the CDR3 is TGTGCCAGCAAGGGGCCGCTTCTCGAGCAGTACTTC. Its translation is CASKGPLLEQYF.

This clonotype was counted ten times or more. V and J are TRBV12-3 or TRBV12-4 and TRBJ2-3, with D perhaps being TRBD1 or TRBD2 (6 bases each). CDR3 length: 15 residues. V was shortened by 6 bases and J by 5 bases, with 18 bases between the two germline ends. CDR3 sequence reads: CASSPLGGREDTQYF. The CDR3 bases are TGTGCCAGCAGCCCTCTCGGGGGCCGGGAAGATACGCAGTATTTT.

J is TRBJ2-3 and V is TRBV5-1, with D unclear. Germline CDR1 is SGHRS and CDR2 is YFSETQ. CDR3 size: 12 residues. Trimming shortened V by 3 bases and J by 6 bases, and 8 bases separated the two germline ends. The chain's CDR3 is CASSSLFDTQYF. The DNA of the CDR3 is TGCGCCAGCAGCTCCCTTTTCGATACGCAGTATTTT.